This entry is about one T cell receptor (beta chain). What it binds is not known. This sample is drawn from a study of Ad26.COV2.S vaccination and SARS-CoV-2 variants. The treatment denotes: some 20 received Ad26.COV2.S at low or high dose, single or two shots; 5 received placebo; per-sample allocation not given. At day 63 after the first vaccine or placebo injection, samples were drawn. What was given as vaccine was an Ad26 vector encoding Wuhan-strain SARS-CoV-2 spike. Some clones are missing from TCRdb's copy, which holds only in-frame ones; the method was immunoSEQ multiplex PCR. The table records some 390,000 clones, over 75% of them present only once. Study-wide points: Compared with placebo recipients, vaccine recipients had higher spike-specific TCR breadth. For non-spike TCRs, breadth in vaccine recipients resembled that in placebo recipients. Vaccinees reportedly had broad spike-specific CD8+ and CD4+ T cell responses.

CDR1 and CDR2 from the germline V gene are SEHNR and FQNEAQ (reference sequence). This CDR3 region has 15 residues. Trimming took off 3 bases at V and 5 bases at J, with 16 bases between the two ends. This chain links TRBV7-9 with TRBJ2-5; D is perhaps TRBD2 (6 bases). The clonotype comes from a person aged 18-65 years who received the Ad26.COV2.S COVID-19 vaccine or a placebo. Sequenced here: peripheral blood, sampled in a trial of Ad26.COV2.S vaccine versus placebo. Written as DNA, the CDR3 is TGTGCCAGCAGCTTGGCAGGGAGGAGATCGGAGACCCAGTACTTC. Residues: CASSLAGRRSETQYF.